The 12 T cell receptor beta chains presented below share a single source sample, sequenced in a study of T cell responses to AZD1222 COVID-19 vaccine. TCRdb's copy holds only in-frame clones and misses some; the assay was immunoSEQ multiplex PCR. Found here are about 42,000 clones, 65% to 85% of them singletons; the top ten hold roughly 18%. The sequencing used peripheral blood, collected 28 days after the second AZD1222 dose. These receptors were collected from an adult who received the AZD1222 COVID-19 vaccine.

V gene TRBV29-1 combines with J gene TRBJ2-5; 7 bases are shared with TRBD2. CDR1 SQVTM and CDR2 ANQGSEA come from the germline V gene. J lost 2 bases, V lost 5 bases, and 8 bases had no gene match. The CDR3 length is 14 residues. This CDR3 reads CSVRGRVGQETQYF. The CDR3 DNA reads TGCAGCGTTCGAGGGAGGGTAGGTCAAGAGACCCAGTACTTC.

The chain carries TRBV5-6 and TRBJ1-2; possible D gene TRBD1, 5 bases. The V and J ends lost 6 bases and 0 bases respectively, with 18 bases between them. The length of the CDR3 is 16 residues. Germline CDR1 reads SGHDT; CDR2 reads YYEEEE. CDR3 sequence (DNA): TGTGCCAGCACCCCCGTCGGGCGGGGCGCTAACTATGGCTACACCTTC. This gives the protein CASTPVGRGANYGYTF.

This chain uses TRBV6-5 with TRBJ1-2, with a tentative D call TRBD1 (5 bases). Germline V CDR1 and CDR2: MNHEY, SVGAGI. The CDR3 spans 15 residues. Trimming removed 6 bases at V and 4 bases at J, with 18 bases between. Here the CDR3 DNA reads TGTGCCAGCAGACTCTCCCCCACAGACAGCTATGGCTACACCTTC. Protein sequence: CASRLSPTDSYGYTF.

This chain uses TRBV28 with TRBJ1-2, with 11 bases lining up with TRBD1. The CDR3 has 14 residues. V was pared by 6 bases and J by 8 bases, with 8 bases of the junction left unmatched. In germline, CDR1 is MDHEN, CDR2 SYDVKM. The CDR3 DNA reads TGTGCCAGCAGAAGTGGGACAGGGGGACTAGGCTACACCTTC. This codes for CASRSGTGGLGYTF.

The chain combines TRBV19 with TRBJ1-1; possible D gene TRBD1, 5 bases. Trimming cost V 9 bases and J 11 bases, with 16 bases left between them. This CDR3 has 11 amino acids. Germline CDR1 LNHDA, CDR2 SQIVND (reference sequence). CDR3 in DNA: TGTGCCAGCCTGATCTGGGGCGACGCTTTCTTT. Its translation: CASLIWGDAFF. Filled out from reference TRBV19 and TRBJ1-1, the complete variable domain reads DGGITQSPKYLFRKEGQNVTLSCEQNLNHDAMYWYRQDPGQGLRLIYYSQIVNDFQKGDIAEGYSVSREKKESFPLTVTSAQKNPTAFYLCASLIWGDAFFGQGTRLTVV.

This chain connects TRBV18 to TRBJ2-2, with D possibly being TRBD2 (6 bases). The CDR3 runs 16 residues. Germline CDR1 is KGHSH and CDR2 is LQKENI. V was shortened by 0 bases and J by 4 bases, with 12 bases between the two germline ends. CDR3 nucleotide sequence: TGTGCCAGCTCACCACCGATGGTGGGGGGCACCGGGGAGCTGTTTTTT. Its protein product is CASSPPMVGGTGELFF.

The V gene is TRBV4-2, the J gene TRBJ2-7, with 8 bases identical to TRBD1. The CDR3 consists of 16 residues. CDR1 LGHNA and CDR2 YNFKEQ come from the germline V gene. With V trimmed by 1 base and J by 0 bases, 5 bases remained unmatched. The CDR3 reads CASSQGTGGISYEQYF. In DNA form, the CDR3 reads TGTGCCAGCAGCCAAGGAACAGGGGGTATCTCCTACGAGCAGTACTTC.

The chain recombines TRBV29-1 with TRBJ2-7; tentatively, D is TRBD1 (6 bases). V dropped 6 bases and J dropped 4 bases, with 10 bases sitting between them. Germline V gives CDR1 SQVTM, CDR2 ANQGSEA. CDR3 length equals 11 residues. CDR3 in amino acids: CSVRTAYEQYF. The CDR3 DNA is TGCAGCGTCCGGACAGCTTACGAGCAGTACTTC.

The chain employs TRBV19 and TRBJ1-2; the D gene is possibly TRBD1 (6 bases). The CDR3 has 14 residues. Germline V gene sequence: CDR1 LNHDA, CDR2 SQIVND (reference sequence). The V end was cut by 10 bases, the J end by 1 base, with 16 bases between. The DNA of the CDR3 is TGTGCCACCGGACGGGGGGACAATAACTATGGCTACACCTTC. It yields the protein CATGRGDNNYGYTF.

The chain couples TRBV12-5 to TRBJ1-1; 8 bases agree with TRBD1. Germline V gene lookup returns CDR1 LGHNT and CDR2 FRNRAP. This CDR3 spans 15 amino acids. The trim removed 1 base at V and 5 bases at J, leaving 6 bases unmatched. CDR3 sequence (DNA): TGTGCTAGTGGTTTGGGACAGGGGCCGGGAACTGAAGCTTTCTTT. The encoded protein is CASGLGQGPGTEAFF. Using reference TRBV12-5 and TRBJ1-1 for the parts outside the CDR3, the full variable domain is DARVTQTPRHKVTEMGQEVTMRCQPILGHNTVFWYRQTMMQGLELLAYFRNRAPLDDSGMPKDRFSAEMPDATLATLKIQPSEPRDSAVYFCASGLGQGPGTEAFFGQGTRLTVV.

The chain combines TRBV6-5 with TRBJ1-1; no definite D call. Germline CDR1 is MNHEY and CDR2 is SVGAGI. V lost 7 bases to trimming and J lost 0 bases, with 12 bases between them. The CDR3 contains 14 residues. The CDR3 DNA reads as TGTGCCAGCACCCAGGCCACCATGAACACTGAAGCTTTCTTT. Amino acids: CASTQATMNTEAFF.

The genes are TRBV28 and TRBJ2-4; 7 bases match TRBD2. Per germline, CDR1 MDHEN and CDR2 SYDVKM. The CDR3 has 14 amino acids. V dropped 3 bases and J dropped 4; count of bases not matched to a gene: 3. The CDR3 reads CASSFAGVKNIQYF. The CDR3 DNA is TGTGCCAGCAGTTTCGCGGGGGTTAAAAACATTCAGTACTTC.